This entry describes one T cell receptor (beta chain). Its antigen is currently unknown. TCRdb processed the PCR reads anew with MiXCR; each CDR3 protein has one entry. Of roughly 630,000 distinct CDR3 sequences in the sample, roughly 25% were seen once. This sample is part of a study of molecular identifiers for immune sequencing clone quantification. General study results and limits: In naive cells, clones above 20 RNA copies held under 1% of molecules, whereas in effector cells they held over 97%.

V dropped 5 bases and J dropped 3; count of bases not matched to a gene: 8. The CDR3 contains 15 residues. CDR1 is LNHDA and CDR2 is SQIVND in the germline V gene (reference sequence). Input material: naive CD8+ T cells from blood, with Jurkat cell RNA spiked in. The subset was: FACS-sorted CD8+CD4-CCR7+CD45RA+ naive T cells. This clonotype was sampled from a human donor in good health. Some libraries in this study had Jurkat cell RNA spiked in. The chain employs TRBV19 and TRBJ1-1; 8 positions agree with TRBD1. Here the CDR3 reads CASSSKTGADTEAFF. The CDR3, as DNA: TGTGCCAGTAGTTCCAAGACAGGGGCGGACACTGAAGCTTTCTTT.